The rows below give T cell receptor beta chains drawn from one sample of a study of CD8+ T cells in alopecia areata. Only in-frame clones appear in the TCRdb table, and some are missing; sequencing was by immunoSEQ multiplex PCR. The table lists 150,000 or so clones, 54% of them singletons, with less than 20% in the top ten. Sequencing was performed on CD8+ T cells sorted from blood, taken at week 4, from a patient treated with tofacitinib. These receptors originate from a human donor with alopecia areata. Each CDR3 is given with its conserved first and last residue. D genes are given only for firm matches. Rows may omit the clone size; those that give it use once, few, many or a size class.

TRBJ2-3 TRBD2 NA TRBV15 TGTGCCACCAGCGTTCCGGGACTAGCGGGGGGCCCCACAGATACGCAGTATTTT CATSVPGLAGGPTDTQYF
TRBJ2-6 NA few TRBV29-1 TGCAGCGTTGACACTATCGCAGGGACTGGGGCCAACGTCCTGACTTTC CSVDTIAGTGANVLTF
TRBJ1-2 TRBD1 NA TRBV13 TGTGCCAGCAGCTTCAGGGGGTCTAACTATGGCTACACCTTC CASSFRGSNYGYTF
TRBJ2-1 NA NA TRBV7-9 TGTGCCAGCAGCTATGACGTCGGGTCTGGGTCGAATGAGCAGTTCTTC CASSYDVGSGSNEQFF
TRBJ2-1 TRBD1 NA TRBV7-6 TGTGCCAGCAGTCCCTTCAGGGGGACAGAATACAATGAGCAGTTCTTC CASSPFRGTEYNEQFF
TRBJ2-7 NA NA TRBV4-1 TGCGCCAGCAGCTTCGGGCAGGGGATGAACGAGCAGTACTTC CASSFGQGMNEQYF
TRBJ2-2 TRBD2 few TRBV10-3 TGTGCCAGCCGACTAGCGGCGAACACCGGGGAGCTGTTTTTT CASRLAANTGELFF
TRBJ1-5 NA NA TRBV2 TGTGCCAGCAGTGGGATGACGGGGGGGGTTCAGCCCCAGCATTTT CASSGMTGGVQPQHF
TRBJ1-2 NA once TRBV7-8 TGTGCCAGCAGCTTGGACTATGGCTACACCTTC CASSLDYGYTF
TRBJ1-6 TRBD1 NA TRBV27 TGTGCCAGCAGTTTAGGGGAGGGGACAGGGGTTTCACCCCTCCACTTT CASSLGEGTGVSPLHF
TRBJ1-5 NA NA TRBV27 TGTGCCAGCAGCCCGACAGGCCATCAGCCCCAGCATTTT CASSPTGHQPQHF
TRBJ1-2 NA many TRBV11-2 TGTGCCAGCAGCTTAGTTTACCGTTCGGACTATGGCTACACCTTC CASSLVYRSDYGYTF
TRBJ2-5 TRBD2 NA TRBV7-9 TGTGCCAGCAGCTTATTCGTGGTTAGCGGGGAAGAGACCCAGTACTTC CASSLFVVSGEETQYF
TRBJ1-2 NA NA TRBV5-6 TGTGCCAGCAGCCCTAGGGCCTTGGGCGGCTACACCTTC CASSPRALGGYTF
TRBJ2-6 NA NA TRBV11-1 TGTGCCAGCAGCTTCGAGGGTTCTGGGGCCAACGTCCTGACTTTC CASSFEGSGANVLTF
TRBJ1-1 NA NA TRBV15 TGTGCCACCAGCAGAGATACGGGGTTGAACACTGAAGCTTTCTTT CATSRDTGLNTEAFF
TRBJ2-7 NA NA TRBV6-6 TGTGCCAGCAGTTTTAGCCGTGCCTACGAGCAGTACTTC CASSFSRAYEQYF
TRBJ2-2 NA few TRBV15 TGTGCCACCAGCAGCCCCTACAGGGAGGACACCGGGGAGCTGTTTTTT CATSSPYREDTGELFF
TRBJ2-7 NA NA TRBV5-6 TGTGCCAGCAGTCCCAGGGGTAGCTCCTACGAGCAGTACTTC CASSPRGSSYEQYF
TRBJ2-4 TRBD2 few TRBV5-4 TGTGCCAGCAGCCAAACTAGCGGGGGAAAAAACATTCAGTACTTC CASSQTSGGKNIQYF
TRBJ1-3 NA NA TRBV25-1 TGTGCCAGCAGTGATCGACAGGAGAGCTCTGGAAACACCATATATTTT CASSDRQESSGNTIYF
TRBJ1-5 NA NA TRBV7-9 TGTGCCAGCAGCTTAGCTGTTGGGGATCAGCCCCAGCATTTT CASSLAVGDQPQHF
TRBJ1-2 NA NA TRBV6-5 TGTGCCAGCAGTTACGATTCAGCACCCTATGGCTACACCTTC CASSYDSAPYGYTF
TRBJ2-7 TRBD1 NA TRBV13 TGTGCCAGCAGTCCCGCCGGGACAGGGGCCTACGAGCAGTACTTC CASSPAGTGAYEQYF
TRBJ1-6 NA NA TRBV2 TGTGCCAGCCGTGATTCACCCCTCCACTTT CASRDSPLHF
TRBJ2-7 TRBD1 many TRBV2 TGTGCCAGCAGGGCCTCACCGACAGGGGTGCGCGAGCAGTACTTC CASRASPTGVREQYF
TRBJ1-1 NA few TRBV10-3 TGTGCCATCAGAGGGCTGGGGAACACTGAAGCTTTCTTT CAIRGLGNTEAFF
TRBJ2-7 TRBD2 NA TRBV6-6 TGTGCCAGCAGTTACCCCCAGCGGGGGCGGGACGAGCAGTACTTC CASSYPQRGRDEQYF
TRBJ2-2 NA NA TRBV30 TGTGCCTGGAGTCCCCCCCGCACCGGGGAGCTGTTTTTT CAWSPPRTGELFF
TRBJ1-4 TRBD1 NA TRBV29-1 TGCAGCGTTGATTTGGACAGGGGGACCGAAAAACTGTTTTTT CSVDLDRGTEKLFF
TRBJ1-1 NA few TRBV13 TGTGCCAGCAGCTTCGGCACTGAAGCTTTCTTT CASSFGTEAFF
TRBJ1-1 NA NA TRBV29-1 TGCAGCGTTGAAGATTTAGGTGCATCAGCTTTCTTT CSVEDLGASAFF
TRBJ1-2 NA NA TRBV29-1 TGCAGCGTGCGCCCGGACGGTAACTATGGCTACACCTTC CSVRPDGNYGYTF